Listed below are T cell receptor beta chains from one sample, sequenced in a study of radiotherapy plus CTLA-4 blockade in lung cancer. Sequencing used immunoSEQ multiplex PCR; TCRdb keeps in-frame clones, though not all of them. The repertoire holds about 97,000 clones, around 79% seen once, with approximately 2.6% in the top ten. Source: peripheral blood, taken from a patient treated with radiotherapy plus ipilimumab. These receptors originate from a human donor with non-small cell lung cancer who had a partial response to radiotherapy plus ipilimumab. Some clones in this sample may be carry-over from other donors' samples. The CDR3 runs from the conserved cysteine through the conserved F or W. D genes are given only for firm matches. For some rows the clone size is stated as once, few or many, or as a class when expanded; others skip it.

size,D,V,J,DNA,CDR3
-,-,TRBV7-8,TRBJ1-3,TGTGCCAGCAGCTTAGGGGGCGCCTCTGGAAACACCATATATTTT,CASSLGGASGNTIYF
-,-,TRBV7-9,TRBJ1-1,TGTGCCAGCAGCCCCGACAGGTGGAACACTGAAGCTTTCTTT,CASSPDRWNTEAFF
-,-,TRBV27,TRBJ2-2,TGTGCCAGCAGTCCAAGGACAGCGCCCACCGGGGAGCTGTTTTTT,CASSPRTAPTGELFF
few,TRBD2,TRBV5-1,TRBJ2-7,TGCGCCAGCAGCCCTGGAGTGGGCGGGGGGGTGAACGAGCAGTACTTC,CASSPGVGGGVNEQYF
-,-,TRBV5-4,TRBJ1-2,TGTGCCAGCAGCCTTGCTGGCCCCTATGGCTACACCTTC,CASSLAGPYGYTF
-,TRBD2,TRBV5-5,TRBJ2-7,TGTGCCAGCAGCTTAAGAGGACTAGCGGGACAAACTAACGAGCAGTACTTC,CASSLRGLAGQTNEQYF
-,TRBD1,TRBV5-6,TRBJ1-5,TGTGCCAGCAGCTTGGGGCAGGGGGCTCTGAAGCCCCAGCATTTT,CASSLGQGALKPQHF
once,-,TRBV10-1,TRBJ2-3,TGCGCCAGCAGTGAGGCAGGGGTACAAGATACGCAGTATTTT,CASSEAGVQDTQYF
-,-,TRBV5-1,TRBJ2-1,TGCGCCAGCTGGGTGGCCGCGGGCAATGAGCAGTTCTTC,CASWVAAGNEQFF
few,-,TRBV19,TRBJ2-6,TGTGCCAGTAGCAGGAGGGAGTCTGGGGCCAACGTCCTGACTTTC,CASSRRESGANVLTF
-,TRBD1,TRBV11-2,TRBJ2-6,TGTGCCAGCAGCTTACCCCGACAGGGGGCGGCTGGGGCCAACGTCCTGACTTTC,CASSLPRQGAAGANVLTF
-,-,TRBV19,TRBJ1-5,TGTGCCAGTAGTATAGATCCCAGGGGCGGCAATCAGCCCCAGCATTTT,CASSIDPRGGNQPQHF
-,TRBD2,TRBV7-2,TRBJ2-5,TGTGCCAGCACCGTAGCGGGGGGGCACGAGACCCAGTACTTC,CASTVAGGHETQYF
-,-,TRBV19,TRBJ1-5,TGTGCCAGTAGTATAGAACATACAAGCAATCAGCCCCAGCATTTT,CASSIEHTSNQPQHF
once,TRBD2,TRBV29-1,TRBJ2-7,TGCAGCGTTGGCGGACTCACTAGCGTTAACGAGCAGTACTTC,CSVGGLTSVNEQYF
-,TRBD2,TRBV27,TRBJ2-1,TGTGCCAGCAGTCCCTGGGGTAGCGGGGGAGGCATATACAATGAGCAGTTCTTC,CASSPWGSGGGIYNEQFF
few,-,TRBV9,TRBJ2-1,TGTGCCAGCAGCGTCTCTTTTGAGGGCGTCCCCTACAATGAGCAGTTCTTC,CASSVSFEGVPYNEQFF
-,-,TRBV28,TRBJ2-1,TGTGCCAGCAGTTTGCATCAGGGCGAGCAGTTCTTC,CASSLHQGEQFF
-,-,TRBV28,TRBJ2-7,TGTGCCAGCAGCCCACCCACCGGGAGTGTCTACGAGCAGTACTTC,CASSPPTGSVYEQYF
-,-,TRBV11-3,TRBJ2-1,TGTGCCAGCAGCTTAGGGGGGGTTTACAATGAGCAGTTCTTC,CASSLGGVYNEQFF
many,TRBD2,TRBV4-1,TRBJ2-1,TGCGCCAGCAGCCAAGAGGGACTAGCGGGGAACAATGAGCAGTTCTTC,CASSQEGLAGNNEQFF
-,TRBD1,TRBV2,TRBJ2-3,TGTGCCAGCAGTGTGTGGACAGGGGGGACAGATACGCAGTATTTT,CASSVWTGGTDTQYF
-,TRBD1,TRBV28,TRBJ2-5,TGTGCCAGCAGTTTTGGGCAGGGGGCCGGAGAGACCCAGTACTTC,CASSFGQGAGETQYF
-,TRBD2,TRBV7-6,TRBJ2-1,TGTGCCAGCAGTTATAGCGGGAGGGGGTACAATGAGCAGTTCTTC,CASSYSGRGYNEQFF
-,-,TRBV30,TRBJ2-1,TGTGCCTTTAAACTAGTCGGCTCCTACAATGAGCAGTTCTTC,CAFKLVGSYNEQFF
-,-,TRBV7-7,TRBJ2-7,TGTGGCGTCGGCCCCCAGGTGGTCGAGCAGTACTTC,CGVGPQVVEQYF
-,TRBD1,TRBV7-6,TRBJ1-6,TGTGCCAGCAGCCGACAGGGGGAAGGGTATAATTCACCCCTCCACTTT,CASSRQGEGYNSPLHF
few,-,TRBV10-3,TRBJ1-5,TGTGCCATCAGTGGGCACACTGCGGAGCCCCAGCATTTT,CAISGHTAEPQHF
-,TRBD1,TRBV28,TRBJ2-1,TGTGCCAGCAGGGGGAGACAGGGTGCTGAGCAGTTCTTC,CASRGRQGAEQFF
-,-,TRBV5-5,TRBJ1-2,TGTGCCAGCAGCTTTCGGACAGAAGAGTTCGGGGGCTACACCTTC,CASSFRTEEFGGYTF
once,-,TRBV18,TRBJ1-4,TGTGCCAGCTCAAGGGAGGGGACGACTGAAAAACTGTTTTTT,CASSREGTTEKLFF
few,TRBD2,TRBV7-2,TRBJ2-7,TGTGCCAGCAGCATGACTAGCGCCGGGCCTCGCGAGCAGTACTTC,CASSMTSAGPREQYF
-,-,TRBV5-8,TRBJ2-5,TGTGCCAGCAGCTTGGTTGCATTCGGTGAGACCCAGTACTTC,CASSLVAFGETQYF
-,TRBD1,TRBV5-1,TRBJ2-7,TGCGCCAGCAGCTCGGGCCCGAGGGCAGGGGGCTACGAGCAGTACTTC,CASSSGPRAGGYEQYF
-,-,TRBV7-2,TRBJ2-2,TGTGCCAGCAGCCCTGGGAGGGGGGCCTTAACCGGGGAGCTGTTTTTT,CASSPGRGALTGELFF
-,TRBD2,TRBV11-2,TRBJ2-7,TGTGCCAGCAGCCCGGGACTATTCCTCTCCTACGAGCAGTACTTC,CASSPGLFLSYEQYF
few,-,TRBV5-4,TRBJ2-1,TGTGCCAGCAGCCCGAGGGGGGGTATCAATGAGCAGTTCTTC,CASSPRGGINEQFF